The 4 T cell receptor beta chains below all came from one sample that was sequenced in a study of long-term antiretroviral therapy in people with HIV. Assay version v3.0 of immunoSEQ was used, and it was run at survey level. Some clones are missing from TCRdb's copy, which holds only in-frame ones; the method was immunoSEQ multiplex PCR. The sample consists of 25,000 to 35,000 clones, approximately 84% of them appearing once. The sequenced sample was unsorted PBMCs, obtained 3.1 years after starting antiretroviral therapy. The receptors come from a woman aged 50 to 65 with HIV.

This clone was observed a few times. The V gene is TRBV7-9, the J gene TRBJ1-6, with D unclear. The CDR3 has 13 amino acids. CDR1 is SEHNR, CDR2 FQNEAQ, per germline (reference sequence). V gave up 1 base and J gave up 12 bases, with 10 bases separating them. The CDR3 here is CASSLERALPLHF. The CDR3 nucleotides are TGTGCCAGCAGCTTAGAGCGAGCCCTACCCCTCCACTTT. The entire variable domain, with the rest obtained from reference TRBV7-9 and TRBJ1-6, is as follows: DTGVSQNPRHKITKRGQNVTFRCDPISEHNRLYWYRQTLGQGPEFLTYFQNEAQLEKSRLLSDRFSAERPKGSFSTLEIQRTEQGDSAMYLCASSLERALPLHFGNGTRLTVT.

This rearrangement joins TRBV2 to TRBJ2-7; weak D call: TRBD2 (6 bases). The CDR3 consists of 15 residues. Trimming removed 7 bases at V and 5 bases at J, with 21 bases between. Germline V gene sequence: CDR1 SNHLY, CDR2 FYNNEI. In nucleotides, the CDR3 is TGTGCCAGCACCAAAGAGGACGCCGGAGGGGACGAGCAGTACTTC. It is translated as CASTKEDAGGDEQYF.

This chain connects TRBV27 to TRBJ1-1; D uncertain. The germline V gene has CDR1 MNHEY and CDR2 SMNVEV (reference sequence). With 7 bases removed from V and 10 bases from J, the gap between germline ends came to 16 bases. The CDR3 length is 12 residues. CDR3 region: CASTRRGTRAFF. CDR3 nucleotide sequence: TGTGCCAGCACCCGCCGGGGTACACGAGCTTTCTTT.

The chain joins TRBV4-2 to TRBJ2-7; TRBD2 matches 10 bases. The CDR3 has 16 residues. V shed 4 bases, J shed 3 bases, and the junction held 9 bases outside the gene matches. CDR1 and CDR2 from the germline V gene are LGHNA and YNFKEQ. The CDR3 DNA is TGTGCCAGCAGCCGCGAACTAGCGGGGAATAGCTACGAGCAGTACTTC. Its protein is CASSRELAGNSYEQYF.